This TCR beta chain was identified during a study of blood T cell repertoires in COVID-19. Germline CDR1 is SGHRS and CDR2 is YFSETQ. The CDR3 loop spans 14 amino acids. V dropped 4 bases and J dropped 4; count of bases not matched to a gene: 5. Sequencing used immunoSEQ multiplex PCR; TCRdb keeps in-frame clones, though not all of them. The sample lists 85,000 to 100,000 clones, about 85% occurring once. Sequencing input: peripheral blood. The TCR originated in a man in his 60s with acute or convalescent COVID-19. The chain couples TRBV5-1 to TRBJ1-2; 9 bases line up with TRBD1. The CDR3 nucleotides are TGCGCCAGCAGCGCGGGACAGGGCCTCTATGGCTACACCTTC. Translation gives CASSAGQGLYGYTF.